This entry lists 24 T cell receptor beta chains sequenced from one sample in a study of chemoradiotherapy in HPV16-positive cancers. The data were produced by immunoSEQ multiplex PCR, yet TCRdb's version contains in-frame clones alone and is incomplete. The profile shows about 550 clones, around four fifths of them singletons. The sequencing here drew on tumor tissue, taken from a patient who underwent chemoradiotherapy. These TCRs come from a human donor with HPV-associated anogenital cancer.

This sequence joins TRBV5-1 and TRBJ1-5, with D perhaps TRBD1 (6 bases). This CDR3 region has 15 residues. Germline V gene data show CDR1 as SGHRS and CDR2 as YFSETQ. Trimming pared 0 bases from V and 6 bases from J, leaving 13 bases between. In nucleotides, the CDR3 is TGCGCCAGCAGCTTGGGTGGGGGGCAGGGTCAGCCCCAGCATTTT. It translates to CASSLGGGQGQPQHF.

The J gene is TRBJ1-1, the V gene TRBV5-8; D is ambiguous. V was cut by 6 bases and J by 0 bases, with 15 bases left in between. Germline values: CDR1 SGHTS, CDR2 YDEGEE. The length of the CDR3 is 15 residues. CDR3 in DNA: TGTGCCAGCATGTTCTCCTCTTCAATGAACACTGAAGCTTTCTTT. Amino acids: CASMFSSSMNTEAFF.

The CDR3 spells CASSRQGSSYEQYF. CDR3 nucleotides: TGTGCCAGCAGTCGGCAGGGTAGCTCCTACGAGCAGTACTTC. This chain links TRBV27 with TRBJ2-7; weak D call: TRBD1 (5 bases). CDR3 length: 14 residues. V lost 5 bases to trimming and J lost 0 bases, with 11 bases between them. CDR1 and CDR2 (germline): MNHEY, SMNVEV (reference sequence).

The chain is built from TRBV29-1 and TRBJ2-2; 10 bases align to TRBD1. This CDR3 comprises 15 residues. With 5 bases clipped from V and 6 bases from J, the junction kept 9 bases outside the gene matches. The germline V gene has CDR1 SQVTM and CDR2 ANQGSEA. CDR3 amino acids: CSVRSGTGVAGELFF. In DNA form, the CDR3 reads TGCAGCGTTCGCTCCGGGACAGGGGTGGCCGGGGAGCTGTTTTTT.

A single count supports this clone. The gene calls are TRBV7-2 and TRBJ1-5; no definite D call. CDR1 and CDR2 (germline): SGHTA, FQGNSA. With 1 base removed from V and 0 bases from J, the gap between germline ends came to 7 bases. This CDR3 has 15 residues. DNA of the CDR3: TGTGCCAGCAGCTTAGTGCCACCTAGCAATCAGCCCCAGCATTTT. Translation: CASSLVPPSNQPQHF.

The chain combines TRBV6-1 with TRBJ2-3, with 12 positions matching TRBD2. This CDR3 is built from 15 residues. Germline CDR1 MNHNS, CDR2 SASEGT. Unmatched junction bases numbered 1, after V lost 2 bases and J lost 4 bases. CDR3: CASSELAGGSDTQYF. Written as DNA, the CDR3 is TGTGCCAGCAGTGAACTAGCGGGGGGGTCAGATACGCAGTATTTT.

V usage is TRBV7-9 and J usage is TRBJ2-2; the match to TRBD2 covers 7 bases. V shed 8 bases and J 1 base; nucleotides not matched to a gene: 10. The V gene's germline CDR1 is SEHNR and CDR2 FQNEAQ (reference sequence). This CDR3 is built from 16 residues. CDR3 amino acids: CASRGEANWNTGELFF. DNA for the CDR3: TGTGCCAGCCGGGGGGAAGCTAACTGGAACACCGGGGAGCTGTTTTTT.

The CDR3 DNA follows: TGTGCCAGCAGCGTATCTGGGAGGCTCATGAACACTGAAGCTTTCTTT. It specifies CASSVSGRLMNTEAFF. V and J are TRBV9 and TRBJ1-1, with D unclear. The CDR3 is 16 amino acids. Germline CDR1 and CDR2: SGDLS and YYNGEE. The V and J ends lost 1 base and 0 bases respectively, with 13 bases between them.

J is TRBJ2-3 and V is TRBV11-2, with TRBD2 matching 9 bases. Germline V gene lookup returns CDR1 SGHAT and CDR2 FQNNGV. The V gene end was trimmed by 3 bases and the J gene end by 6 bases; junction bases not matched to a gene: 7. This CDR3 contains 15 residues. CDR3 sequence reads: CASSFRLAAGDTQYF. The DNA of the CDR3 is TGTGCCAGCAGCTTCCGACTAGCGGCGGGGGATACGCAGTATTTT.

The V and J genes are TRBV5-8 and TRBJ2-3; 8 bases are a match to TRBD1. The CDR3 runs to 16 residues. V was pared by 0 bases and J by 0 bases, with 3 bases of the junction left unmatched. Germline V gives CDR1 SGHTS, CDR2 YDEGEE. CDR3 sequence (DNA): TGTGCCAGCAGCTTGGGGACAGGGACTAGCACAGATACGCAGTATTTT. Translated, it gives CASSLGTGTSTDTQYF.

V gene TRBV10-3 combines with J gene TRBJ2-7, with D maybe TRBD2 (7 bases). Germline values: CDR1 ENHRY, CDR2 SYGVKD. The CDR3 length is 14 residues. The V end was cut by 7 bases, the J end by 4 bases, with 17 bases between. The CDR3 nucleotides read TGTGCCATCAAGGAGGGGGGGATGAGGTACGAGCAGTACTTC. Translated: CAIKEGGMRYEQYF.

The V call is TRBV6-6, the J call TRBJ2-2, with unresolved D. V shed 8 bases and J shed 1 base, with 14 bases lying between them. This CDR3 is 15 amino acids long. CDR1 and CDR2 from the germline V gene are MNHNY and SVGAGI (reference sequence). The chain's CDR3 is CASRAHDKNTGELFF. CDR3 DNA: TGTGCCAGCCGGGCTCATGACAAGAACACCGGGGAGCTGTTTTTT.

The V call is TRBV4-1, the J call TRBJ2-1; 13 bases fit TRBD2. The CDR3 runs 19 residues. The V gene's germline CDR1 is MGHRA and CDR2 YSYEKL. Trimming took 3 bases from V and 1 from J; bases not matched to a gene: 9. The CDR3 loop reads CASSHAGTSGAGSYNEQFF. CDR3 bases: TGCGCCAGCAGCCATGCTGGGACTAGCGGGGCCGGTTCCTACAATGAGCAGTTCTTC.

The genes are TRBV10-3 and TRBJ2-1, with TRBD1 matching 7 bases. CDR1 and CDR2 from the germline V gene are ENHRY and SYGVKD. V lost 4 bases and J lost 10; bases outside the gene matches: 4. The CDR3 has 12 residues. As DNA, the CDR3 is TGTGCCATCAGTGGAGGGGGCTGGGAGCAGTTCTTC. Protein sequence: CAISGGGWEQFF.

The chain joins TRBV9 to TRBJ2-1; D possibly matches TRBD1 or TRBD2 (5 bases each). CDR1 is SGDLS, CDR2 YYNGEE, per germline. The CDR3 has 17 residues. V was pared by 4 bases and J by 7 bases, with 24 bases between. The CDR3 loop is CASSIQWGFGGGNEQFF. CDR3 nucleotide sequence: TGTGCCAGCAGCATACAGTGGGGGTTTGGGGGTGGGAATGAGCAGTTCTTC.

CDR3 coding DNA: TGTGCCAGCAGCCTATGGAGGGACAGTTCCTACGAGCAGTACTTC. It is translated as CASSLWRDSSYEQYF. J is TRBJ2-7 and V is TRBV7-2; tentative D call: TRBD1 (7 bases). The CDR3 runs to 15 residues. Trimming removed 5 bases at V and 1 base at J, with 15 bases between. Germline V CDR1 and CDR2: SGHTA, FQGNSA.

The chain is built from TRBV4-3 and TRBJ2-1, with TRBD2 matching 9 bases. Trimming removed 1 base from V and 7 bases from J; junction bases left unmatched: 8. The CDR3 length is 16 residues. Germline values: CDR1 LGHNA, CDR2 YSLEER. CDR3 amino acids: CASSQVLAGEGNEQFF. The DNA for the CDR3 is TGCGCCAGCAGCCAAGTATTAGCGGGAGAAGGGAATGAGCAGTTCTTC.

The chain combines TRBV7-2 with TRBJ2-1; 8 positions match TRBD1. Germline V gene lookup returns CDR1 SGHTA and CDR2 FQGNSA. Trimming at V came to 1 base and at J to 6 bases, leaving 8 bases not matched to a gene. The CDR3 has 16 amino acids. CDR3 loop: CASSLGGQGKGNEQFF. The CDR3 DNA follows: TGTGCCAGCAGCTTAGGCGGACAGGGCAAAGGCAATGAGCAGTTCTTC.

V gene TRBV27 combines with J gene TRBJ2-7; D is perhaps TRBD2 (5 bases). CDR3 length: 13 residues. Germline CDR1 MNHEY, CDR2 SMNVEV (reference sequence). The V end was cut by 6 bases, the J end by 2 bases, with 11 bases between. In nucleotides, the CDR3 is TGTGCCAGCAGCTGGGTCGGGGCCTACGAGCAGTACTTC. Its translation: CASSWVGAYEQYF.

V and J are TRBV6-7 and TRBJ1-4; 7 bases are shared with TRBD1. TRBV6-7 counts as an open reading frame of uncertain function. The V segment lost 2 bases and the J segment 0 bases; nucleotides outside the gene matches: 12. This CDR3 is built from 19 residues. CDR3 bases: TGTGCCAGCAGTTACACAAGGACAGGACTACTTGCAACTAATGAAAAACTGTTTTTT. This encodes CASSYTRTGLLATNEKLFF.

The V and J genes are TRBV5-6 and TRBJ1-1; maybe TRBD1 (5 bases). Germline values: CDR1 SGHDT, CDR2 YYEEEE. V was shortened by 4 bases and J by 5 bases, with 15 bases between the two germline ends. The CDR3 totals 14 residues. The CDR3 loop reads CASSPYRMGTEAFF. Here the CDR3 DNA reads TGTGCCAGCAGCCCATACAGGATGGGGACTGAAGCTTTCTTT.

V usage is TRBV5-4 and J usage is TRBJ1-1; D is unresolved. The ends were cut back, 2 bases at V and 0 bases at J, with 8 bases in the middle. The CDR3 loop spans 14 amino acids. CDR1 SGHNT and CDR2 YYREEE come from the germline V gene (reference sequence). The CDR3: CASSFPSMNTEAFF. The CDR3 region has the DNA TGTGCCAGCAGCTTCCCGAGCATGAACACTGAAGCTTTCTTT. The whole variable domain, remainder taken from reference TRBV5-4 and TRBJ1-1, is ETGVTQSPTHLIKTRGQQVTLRCSSQSGHNTVSWYQQALGQGPQFIFQYYREEENGRGNFPPRFSGLQFPNYSSELNVNALELDDSALYLCASSFPSMNTEAFFGQGTRLTVV.

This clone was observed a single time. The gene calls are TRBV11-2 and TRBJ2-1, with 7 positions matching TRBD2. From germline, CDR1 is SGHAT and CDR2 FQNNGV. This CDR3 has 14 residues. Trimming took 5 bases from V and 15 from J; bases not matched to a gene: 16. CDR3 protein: CASSPDIWEGRLFF. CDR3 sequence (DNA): TGTGCCAGCAGCCCCGATATCTGGGAGGGCCGCCTGTTCTTC.

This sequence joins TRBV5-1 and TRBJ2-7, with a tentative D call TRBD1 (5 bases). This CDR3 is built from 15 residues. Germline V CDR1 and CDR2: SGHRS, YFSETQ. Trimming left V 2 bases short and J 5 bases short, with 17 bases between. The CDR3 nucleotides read TGCGCCAGCAGCTTAAAAAGTCAGGGAACCAACGAGCAGTACTTC. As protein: CASSLKSQGTNEQYF.